The clone carrying this T cell receptor (beta chain) showed up many times. Its antigen is as yet unknown. This sample was included in a study of neurological immune-mediated disorders. This CDR3 contains 9 residues. Germline V lookup: CDR1 DFQATT, CDR2 SNEGSKA (reference sequence). V lost 0 bases and J 7 bases, leaving 0 bases between the germline ends. Points from the study as a whole: Across subjects, no CDR3 amino acid sequence appeared in expanded clones of more than one subject, a finding that suggested private repertoires in all groups. When repertoires were grouped phylogenetically, those of 18 of 34 multiple sclerosis patients fell into one related-CDR3 cluster, a possible signature.

Synthesis of cDNA was performed by 5'RACE using 10-nucleotide random UMIs. MiXCR, run by TCRdb on the 5' RACE reads, gives a single entry per CDR3 protein. The table includes 65,000 to 90,000 distinct CDR3 sequences, about 3% detected once. Source material was 2 million unsorted PBMCs, stored at -80 °C in RNAlater. The rearrangement uses TRBV20-1 and TRBJ2-5; D is unresolved. What was sequenced was PBMCs. The TCR comes from a woman aged 50 to 60 with multiple sclerosis. The CDR3 region is CSARETQYF. CDR3 coding DNA: TGCAGTGCTAGAGAGACCCAGTACTTC.